Described below is a single T cell receptor beta chain sequence and its context. What it recognizes is unknown. The data are from a study of cytomegalovirus exposure and HLA in healthy donors. The protocol was immunoSEQ multiplex PCR, while the TCRdb copy is restricted to in-frame clones and leaves out a portion. The sample carries roughly 280,000 clones, 70% to 90% recorded once. From germline, CDR1 is MNHEY and CDR2 SMNVEV (reference sequence). The CDR3 has 17 amino acids. The germline V and J ends were trimmed by 0 bases and 4 bases, with 16 bases remaining between them. General study findings and limits: Cytomegalovirus status, reportedly, was diagnosed with high specificity and sensitivity by the classifier. Researchers reported that three CMV-associated chains were confirmed in vitro as CMV antigen-specific. Associated with cytomegalovirus, according to the listing, were some 180 TCR beta chains.

The receptor was derived from a young woman in good health and CMV-seronegative. The chain employs TRBV27 and TRBJ2-1; D might be TRBD2 (5 bases). Sequenced input: PBMCs. The CDR3 loop reads CASSLSGGLALYNEQFF. The CDR3 DNA follows: TGTGCCAGCAGTTTATCGGGCGGGTTGGCCCTTTACAATGAGCAGTTCTTC.